This T cell receptor (beta chain) originates from a study of blood T cell repertoires in COVID-19. Overall study: Sources were T cells, B-cell-depleted T cells, or PBMCs; the material itself was cDNA or gDNA.

How the authors handled the data: Estimates of nucleated cell counts were drawn from the amplification of reference gene primers. Repertoires were generated with immunoSEQ multiplex PCR, while TCRdb's copy carries only in-frame clones and drops some. The DNA gave D and trimming, while V, J and clone size come from that table. Of about 190,000 clones in the sample, 85% to 90% were seen once. Germline V gene data show CDR1 as SGHRS and CDR2 as YFSETQ. Trimming at V came to 4 bases and at J to 6 bases, leaving 5 bases not matched to a gene. The CDR3 is made up of 15 amino acids. This clone was observed a single time.

The TCR was taken from a man aged 45-65 years with acute or convalescent COVID-19. The chain combines TRBV5-1 with TRBJ2-1, with 12 positions matching TRBD2. The sample taken for sequencing was peripheral blood. CDR3 sequence reads: CASSPLAGGPNEQFF. In nucleotides, the CDR3 is TGCGCCAGCAGCCCACTAGCGGGAGGTCCCAATGAGCAGTTCTTC.